A single sample is the source of the 8 T cell receptor beta chains below, sequenced in a study of shared clonotypes between healthy human individuals. Data came from immunoSEQ multiplex PCR; TCRdb stores just in-frame clones and leaves some out. The sample shows about 1.5 million clones, around 98% of them seen only once. Sequenced: naive CD4+ T cells sorted from blood. The subset is: CD45RA+ positively selected. Receptors originate from a man aged 25 to 40 in good health.

The chain links TRBV10-1 to TRBJ2-1; no clear D. CDR3 length: 14 amino acids. V lost 3 bases and J 3 bases, leaving 9 bases between the germline ends. Germline V lookup: CDR1 WNHNN, CDR2 SYGVQD (reference sequence). CDR3 sequence reads: CASSELRSYNEQFF. The CDR3 DNA sequence: TGCGCCAGCAGTGAACTTAGGAGCTACAATGAGCAGTTCTTC.

The chain uses TRBV28 and TRBJ2-5; 9 bases fit TRBD2. Germline CDR1 MDHEN, CDR2 SYDVKM. The ends lost 5 bases at V and 2 bases at J; junction bases unmatched: 6. This CDR3 is 15 amino acids long. This CDR3 reads CASSPSGKGQETQYF. In DNA, the CDR3 is TGTGCCAGCAGTCCTAGCGGGAAGGGTCAAGAGACCCAGTACTTC.

The gene calls are TRBV6-6 and TRBJ2-7; D may be TRBD2 (6 bases). Trimming pared 0 bases from V and 0 bases from J, leaving 9 bases between. CDR3 size: 15 residues. CDR1 MNHNY and CDR2 SVGAGI come from the germline V gene (reference sequence). The CDR3 reads CASSYSASVSYEQYF. The CDR3 region has the DNA TGTGCCAGCAGTTACTCGGCTAGCGTCTCCTACGAGCAGTACTTC.

The chain couples TRBV9 to TRBJ1-1, with a weak D call TRBD1 (5 bases). CDR3 size: 15 residues. Germline-derived CDR1 and CDR2 are SGDLS and YYNGEE. The V and J ends lost 5 bases and 0 bases respectively, with 14 bases between them. CDR3: CASSVQATMNTEAFF. CDR3 in DNA: TGTGCCAGCAGTGTACAGGCTACCATGAACACTGAAGCTTTCTTT. Filled out from reference TRBV9 and TRBJ1-1, the complete variable domain reads DSGVTQTPKHLITATGQRVTLRCSPRSGDLSVYWYQQSLDQGLQFLIQYYNGEERAKGNILERFSAQQFPDLHSELNLSSLELGDSALYFCASSVQATMNTEAFFGQGTRLTVV.

The V call is TRBV7-2, the J call TRBJ1-1, with D possibly TRBD1 on 6 matching bases. The germline V gene has CDR1 SGHTA and CDR2 FQGNSA. V was clipped by 5 bases and J by 1 base, with 8 bases between them. The CDR3 is made up of 13 amino acids. CDR3: CASSPRGNTEAFF. The CDR3 DNA reads as TGTGCCAGCAGCCCCAGGGGGAACACTGAAGCTTTCTTT.

V usage is TRBV9 and J usage is TRBJ2-1; D gene ambiguous. This CDR3 is built from 18 residues. Between the trimmed V and J ends, which lost 0 bases and 0 bases, there was a span of 16 bases. Germline V gene sequence: CDR1 SGDLS, CDR2 YYNGEE. CDR3 in amino acids: CASSVAIQPKSSYNEQFF. CDR3 DNA: TGTGCCAGCAGCGTAGCAATTCAGCCCAAAAGCTCCTACAATGAGCAGTTCTTC.

This sequence joins TRBV5-1 and TRBJ2-7; maybe TRBD1 (5 bases). Per the germline V gene, CDR1 is SGHRS and CDR2 is YFSETQ. Trimming removed 3 bases at V and 7 bases at J, with 14 bases between. The CDR3 runs to 13 residues. The CDR3 region is CASSSLQGWEQYF. The DNA for the CDR3 is TGCGCCAGCAGCTCCCTGCAGGGTTGGGAGCAGTACTTC.

The chain joins TRBV10-2 to TRBJ1-4; no clear D gene. V was trimmed by 5 bases and J by 6 bases, leaving 4 bases between them. Per the germline V gene, CDR1 is WSHSY and CDR2 is SAAADI. This CDR3 is 11 amino acids long. The CDR3 DNA reads TGCGCCAGCAGTACGGATGAAAAACTGTTTTTT. Protein sequence: CASSTDEKLFF.